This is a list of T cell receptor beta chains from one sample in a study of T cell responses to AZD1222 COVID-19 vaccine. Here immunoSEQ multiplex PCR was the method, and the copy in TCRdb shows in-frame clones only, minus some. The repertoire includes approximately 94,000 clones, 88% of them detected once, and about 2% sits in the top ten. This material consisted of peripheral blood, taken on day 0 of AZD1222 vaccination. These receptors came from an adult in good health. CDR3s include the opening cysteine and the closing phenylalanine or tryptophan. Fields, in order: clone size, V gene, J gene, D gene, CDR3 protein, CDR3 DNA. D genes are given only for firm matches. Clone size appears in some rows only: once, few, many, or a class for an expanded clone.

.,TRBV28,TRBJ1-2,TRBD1,CASMAADRSYGYTF,TGTGCCAGCATGGCTGCGGACAGGAGCTATGGCTACACCTTC
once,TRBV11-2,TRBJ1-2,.,CASRTLRELPPRSYGYTF,TGTGCCAGCAGAACGCTCCGGGAACTGCCACCTCGGAGCTATGGCTACACCTTC
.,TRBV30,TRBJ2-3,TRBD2,CAWSLSGGYTQYF,TGTGCCTGGAGTTTGTCGGGAGGATATACGCAGTATTTT
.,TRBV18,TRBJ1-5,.,CASSPTSNQPQHF,TGTGCCAGCTCACCGACGAGCAATCAGCCCCAGCATTTT
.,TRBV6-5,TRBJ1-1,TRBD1,CASSYSKRQGNTEAFF,TGTGCCAGCAGTTACTCGAAGAGACAGGGGAACACTGAAGCTTTCTTT
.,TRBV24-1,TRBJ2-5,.,CATSDFFQGQETQYF,TGTGCCACCAGTGATTTCTTTCAGGGTCAAGAGACCCAGTACTTC
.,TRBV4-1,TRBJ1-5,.,CASSQDGAVSNQPQHF,TGCGCCAGCAGCCAAGATGGGGCGGTTAGCAATCAGCCCCAGCATTTT
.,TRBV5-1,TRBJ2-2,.,CASSLSLVSTGELFF,TGCGCCAGCAGCTTGTCCTTAGTCTCCACCGGGGAGCTGTTTTTT
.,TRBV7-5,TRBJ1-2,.,CAGGQNYGYTF,TGTGCCGGGGGGCAGAACTATGGCTACACCTTC
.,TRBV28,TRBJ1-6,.,CASSFRVLRDPGSYNSPLHF,TGTGCCAGCAGTTTCCGGGTCCTAAGGGATCCGGGGTCCTATAATTCACCCCTCCACTTT
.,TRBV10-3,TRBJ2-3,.,CATALGTARDTDTQYF,TGTGCCACGGCCCTAGGGACGGCTAGGGACACAGATACGCAGTATTTT
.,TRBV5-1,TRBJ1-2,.,CASSSPDRLNYGYTF,TGCGCCAGCAGCTCGCCGGACAGACTTAACTATGGCTACACCTTC
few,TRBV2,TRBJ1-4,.,CASSQRRGGGEKLFF,TGTGCCAGCAGTCAGCGGCGAGGGGGAGGGGAAAAACTGTTTTTT
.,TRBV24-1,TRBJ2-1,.,CATSDNFGLGRNEQFF,TGTGCCACCAGTGATAATTTTGGACTGGGGCGGAATGAGCAGTTCTTC
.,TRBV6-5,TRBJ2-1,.,CASSREEGYNEQFF,TGTGCCAGCAGCCGAGAGGAGGGCTACAATGAGCAGTTCTTC
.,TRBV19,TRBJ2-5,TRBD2,CASSMGGSHRTQYF,TGTGCCAGTAGTATGGGAGGGTCTCATAGGACCCAGTACTTC
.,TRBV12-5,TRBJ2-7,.,CASGLVQFRGNSYEQYF,TGTGCTAGTGGTTTGGTACAATTCCGGGGGAACTCCTACGAGCAGTACTTC
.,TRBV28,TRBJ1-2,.,CASSFGSYGYTF,TGTGCCAGCAGTTTCGGTTCCTATGGCTACACCTTC
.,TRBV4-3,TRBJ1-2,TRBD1,CASSLDRGYGYTF,TGCGCCAGCAGTCTCGACAGGGGTTATGGCTACACCTTC
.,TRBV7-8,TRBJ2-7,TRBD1,CASSLEWGHRGGRSYEQYF,TGTGCCAGCAGCTTAGAGTGGGGTCACCGAGGGGGCCGCTCCTACGAGCAGTACTTC
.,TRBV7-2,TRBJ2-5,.,CASSALEGWYQETQYF,TGTGCCAGCAGCGCCCTGGAAGGGTGGTACCAAGAGACCCAGTACTTC
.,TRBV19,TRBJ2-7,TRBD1,CASSIDVAGGFYEQYF,TGTGCCAGTAGTATTGATGTTGCAGGGGGATTCTACGAGCAGTACTTC
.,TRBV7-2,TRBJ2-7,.,CASSSARGIGYEQYF,TGTGCCAGCAGCAGTGCTAGAGGCATCGGGTACGAGCAGTACTTC
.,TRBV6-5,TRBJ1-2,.,CASRTSATYTF,TGTGCCAGCAGGACTTCCGCAACCTACACCTTC
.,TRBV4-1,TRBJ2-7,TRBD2,CASSQAGTSTYEQYF,TGCGCCAGCAGCCAAGCAGGGACTAGCACCTACGAGCAGTACTTC
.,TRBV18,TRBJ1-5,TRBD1,CASSPNRGAVFSNQPQHF,TGTGCCAGCTCACCAAACAGGGGGGCCGTCTTTAGCAATCAGCCCCAGCATTTT
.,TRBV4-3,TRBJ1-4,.,CASSQDRWEFDEKLFF,TGCGCCAGCAGCCAAGATCGGTGGGAGTTCGATGAAAAACTGTTTTTT
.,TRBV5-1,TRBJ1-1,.,CASKEGLNTEAFF,TGCGCCAGCAAGGAGGGCCTTAACACTGAAGCTTTCTTT
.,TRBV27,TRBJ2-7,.,CASSWRGIGYEQYF,TGTGCCAGCAGTTGGAGGGGTATAGGGTACGAGCAGTACTTC
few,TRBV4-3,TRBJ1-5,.,CASSQENSNQPQHF,TGCGCCAGCAGCCAAGAGAACAGTAATCAGCCCCAGCATTTT
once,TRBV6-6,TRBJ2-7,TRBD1,CASNRPGTGLSEQYF,TGTGCCAGCAATCGACCCGGGACAGGGCTGAGCGAGCAGTACTTC
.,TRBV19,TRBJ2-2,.,CASSIPVGELFF,TGTGCCAGTAGTATCCCGGTGGGGGAGCTGTTTTTT
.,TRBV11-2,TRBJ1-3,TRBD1,CASSYTGTGSGNTIYF,TGTGCCAGCAGCTATACCGGGACAGGGTCTGGAAACACCATATATTTT
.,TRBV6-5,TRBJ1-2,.,CASSSHASLSGYGYTF,TGTGCCAGCAGTTCCCACGCCAGCCTATCTGGCTATGGCTACACCTTC
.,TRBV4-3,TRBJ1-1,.,CASSQEGGNTEAFF,TGCGCCAGCAGCCAAGAAGGGGGGAACACTGAAGCTTTCTTT
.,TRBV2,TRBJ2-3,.,CASSEGVADTQYF,TGTGCCAGCAGTGAAGGTGTAGCAGATACGCAGTATTTT
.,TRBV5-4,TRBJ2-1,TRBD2,CASSLGGSNGNEQFF,TGTGCCAGCAGCTTGGGCGGGAGTAATGGCAATGAGCAGTTCTTC
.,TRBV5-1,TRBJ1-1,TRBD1,CASSLVGQGPNTEAFF,TGCGCCAGCAGCTTGGTCGGACAGGGCCCGAACACTGAAGCTTTCTTT
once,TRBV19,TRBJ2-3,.,CASSTSRSADTQYF,TGTGCCAGTAGCACTAGCCGGTCGGCAGATACGCAGTATTTT
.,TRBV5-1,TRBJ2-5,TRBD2,CASSLALAGAQETQYF,TGCGCCAGCAGCTTGGCCCTAGCGGGGGCCCAGGAGACCCAGTACTTC
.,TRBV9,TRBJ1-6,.,CASSPGGERNSPLHF,TGTGCCAGCAGCCCGGGCGGGGAGAGGAATTCACCCCTCCACTTT
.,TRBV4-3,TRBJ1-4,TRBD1,CASSQDQGARGNEKLFF,TGCGCCAGCAGCCAAGATCAGGGGGCGCGGGGTAATGAAAAACTGTTTTTT
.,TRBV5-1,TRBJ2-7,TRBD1,CASSVASQGPYEQYF,TGCGCCAGCAGCGTAGCCTCACAGGGGCCCTACGAGCAGTACTTC
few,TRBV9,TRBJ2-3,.,CASSVGVGVSDTQYF,TGTGCCAGCAGCGTAGGGGTGGGAGTGTCAGATACGCAGTATTTT
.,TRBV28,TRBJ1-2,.,CASSGLGGELGINYGYTF,TGTGCCAGCAGTGGGTTGGGGGGCGAATTAGGAATTAACTATGGCTACACCTTC
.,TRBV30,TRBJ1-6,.,CAWDRPDGYNSPLHF,TGTGCCTGGGACAGGCCCGACGGGTATAATTCACCCCTCCACTTT
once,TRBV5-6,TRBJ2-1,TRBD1,CASSLVDRASGGNEQFF,TGTGCCAGCAGCTTGGTGGACAGGGCATCGGGTGGGAATGAGCAGTTCTTC
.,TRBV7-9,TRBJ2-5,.,CASSLARRTGETQYF,TGTGCCAGCAGCTTAGCGCGGAGAACCGGGGAGACCCAGTACTTC
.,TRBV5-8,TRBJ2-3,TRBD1,CASSLPGQGVGTQYF,TGTGCCAGCAGCTTACCGGGACAGGGGGTTGGTACGCAGTATTTT
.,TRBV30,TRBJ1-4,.,CAWSLHGGPNEKLFF,TGTGCCTGGAGTCTACACGGAGGGCCTAATGAAAAACTGTTTTTT
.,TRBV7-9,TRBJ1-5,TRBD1,CASSPGTGNQPQHF,TGTGCCAGCAGCCCAGGGACAGGTAATCAGCCCCAGCATTTT
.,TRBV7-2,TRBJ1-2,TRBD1,CASSRQGDYGYTF,TGTGCCAGCAGCCGACAGGGGGACTATGGCTACACCTTC
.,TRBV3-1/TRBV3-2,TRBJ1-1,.,CASSQDGGAFF,TGTGCCAGCAGCCAAGACGGCGGAGCTTTCTTT
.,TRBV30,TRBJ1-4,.,CASYRANEKLFF,TGTGCCTCCTACAGAGCTAATGAAAAACTGTTTTTT
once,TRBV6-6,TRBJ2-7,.,CASSPTDYSSFTYEQYF,TGTGCCAGCAGTCCAACGGACTACTCTTCCTTTACCTACGAGCAGTACTTC
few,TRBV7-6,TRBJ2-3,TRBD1,CASGQGKTDTQYF,TGTGCCAGCGGACAGGGGAAAACAGATACGCAGTATTTT
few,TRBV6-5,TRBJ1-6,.,CASSEGGGYGSPLHF,TGTGCCAGTTCCGAAGGGGGGGGGTACGGTTCACCCCTCCACTTT
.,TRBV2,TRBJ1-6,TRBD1,CASLDRVRSPLHF,TGTGCCAGCCTTGACAGGGTCCGTTCACCCCTCCACTTT
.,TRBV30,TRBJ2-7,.,CAWERGGGPGDEQYF,TGTGCCTGGGAGAGGGGAGGGGGCCCAGGGGACGAGCAGTACTTC